This TCR beta chain came from a study of breast tumors, draining lymph nodes, adjacent tissues. Whole-study findings and limits: Findings are consistent with lymph node origin and intratumoral expansion of most tumor T cells.

In germline, CDR1 is DFQATT, CDR2 SNEGSKA (reference sequence). The CDR3 length is 16 residues, termini included. Each CDR3 protein is one row after TCRdb ran MiXCR on the multiplex PCR reads. The data show around 140,000 distinct CDR3 sequences, around a third seen once. Breast cancer patients provided tissue from their axillary draining lymph nodes. This clonotype came up once. The antigen remains undetermined. Because the CDR3's place on the DNA is in doubt, the DNA is left out and the CDR3 is given as listed by TCRdb. The chain has TRBV20-1 and TRBJ2-1. The receptor was isolated from a female donor with breast cancer. Some clones in this sample may be carry-over from other donors' samples. Sequencing was performed on axillary lymph node tissue. This CDR3 reads CSFYICSAKKGIEQFF.